One TCR beta chain is described in this entry. Its antigen is unknown. No base quality information exists; no much larger clone differs at one position. These data come from a study of CD8+ T cells in alopecia areata (dated by TCRdb to about 2018). In the study overall: Treated patients were enrolled in an open-label pilot trial of oral tofacitinib at 5 to 10 mg twice daily for moderate-to-severe alopecia areata. In both human patients and the C3H/HeJ mouse model, the study applied high-throughput TCRbeta sequencing to look at T cell clonal expansion in alopecia areata. Tofacitinib-treated patients had biopsies at baseline and at 4 and 24 weeks of treatment, with a later scalp biopsy in several patients. RNA was extracted with the PAXgene miRNA kit for fixed scalp, the miRNeasy kit for PBMCs, and the RNeasy kit for mouse skin. In humans, TCRbeta sequencing was performed on scalp tissue and on sorted CD4+ and CD8+ peripheral blood T cells from healthy controls and from patients with patchy or totalis/universalis alopecia areata. Scalp clonality was compared among normal scalp (n=4), patchy alopecia areata scalp (n=8), and alopecia totalis/universalis scalp (n=8). Tofacitinib was given for 6 to 18 months, followed by 6 months of follow-up off drug to assess delayed response and recurrence. Amplification of TCRbeta CDR3 regions was done by immunoSEQ multiplex PCR using 35 Vbeta forward primers and 13 Jbeta reverse primers. Summary of the overall study and its limitations: TCR sequences shared between patients were less clear than in mice, possibly partly because of HLA diversity in the patient population. Compared with normal scalp, lesional scalp had higher clonality and more expanded CD8+ clones, particularly in alopecia totalis/universalis, a pattern that suggests antigenic drive. Resident alphabeta T cells in normal human skin are also sequenced, complicating scalp TCR repertoire analysis, unlike mouse skin dominated by gammadelta T cells.

Library prep was done by the immunoSEQ multiplex PCR assay. For TCR sequencing, RNA was extracted from every sample and reverse transcribed into cDNA to serve as template. SuperScript III was used for first-strand cDNA synthesis, primed with a 2:1 mix of oligo-dT and random hexamers. Amplification bias was assessed with a synthetic immune receptor repertoire, and residual bias was removed computationally. As for the original processing: Raw reads were preprocessed to remove errors, and CDR3 was defined by IMGT conventions from the conserved cysteine to phenylalanine. Clonality was calculated as 1 minus Shannon entropy normalized by log2 of the number of productive unique TCRs. Whether each scalp clone was CD4 or CD8 was inferred by checking scalp TCRbeta sequences against the CD4 and CD8 repertoires from sorted blood. The clones in this table, taken by TCRdb from immuneACCESS, are in-frame only. Not every clone is retained; where verified, under half of the shortfall comes from an unresolved V gene, and the cause of the rest is unknown. The D gene and trimming were derived from the DNA, and the V and J assignments and clone size from that table. In this sample the table shows 130,000 to 150,000 clones, approximately 51% of which occur a single time. The top ten hold about 1% of the sample.

Trimming removed 1 base from V and 0 bases from J, leaving 10 bases between the germline ends. In the germline V gene (reference sequence), CDR1 corresponds to SEHNR and CDR2 to FQNEAQ. The CDR3 holds 15 amino acids from the cysteine to the phenylalanine. Left in the record is the CDR3 DNA by itself, 45 bases read in frame from the first base. According to the study, the label for this sample's time point signals: baseline before oral tofacitinib. From alopecia areata patients, peripheral blood was collected along with lesional scalp punch biopsies. After PBMCs were isolated by density centrifugation and stained for CD3, CD4 and CD8, a FACSAria was used to sort CD4+ and CD8+ T cells.

The chain is made from TRBV7-9 and TRBJ2-7; matching of 6 bases hints at TRBD2 as the D gene. This sequence was found in a human donor with alopecia areata. Sequences were derived from CD4+ T cells sorted from blood, sampled at week 0. The CDR3 protein is CASSLGAGSSYEQYF. DNA sequence: TGTGCCAGCAGCTTAGGGGCCGGGAGCTCCTACGAGCAGTACTTC.